This TCR beta chain comes out of a study of identical twins. Notes on the study in general: Out-of-frame alpha sequences common to twins exhibited an excess of low generation probability.

Germline V gene lookup returns CDR1 MGHDK and CDR2 SYGVNS. The CDR3 runs to 16 residues. J gave up 8 bases and V 2 bases, and 9 bases lay outside the gene matches. Only a few counts were recorded for this clonotype. The target antigen is unknown. The authors used template switching to add a universal primer site and gave cDNA unique molecular identifiers. TCRdb analysed the 5' RACE reads with MiXCR anew, one entry per CDR3 protein. The sample holds hundreds of thousands of distinct CDR3 sequences, about 9.4% seen once. Only healthy Caucasians were enrolled as donors. These data also formed part of another study, on yellow fever vaccine responses in identical twins.

The sequence was obtained from a woman under 30 in good health. The chain joins TRBV25-1 to TRBJ2-2, with 9 bases that match TRBD1. The sequenced sample was PBMCs. The CDR3 sequence: CASSEMDRGWFGELFF. For the CDR3, the DNA is TGTGCCAGCAGTGAAATGGACAGGGGTTGGTTTGGGGAGCTGTTTTTT. Variable domain in full (rest from reference TRBV25-1 and TRBJ2-2): EADIYQTPRYLVIGTGKKITLECSQTMGHDKMYWYQQDPGMELHLIHYSYGVNSTEKGDLSSESTVSRIRTEHFPLTLESARPSHTSQYLCASSEMDRGWFGELFFGEGSRLTVL.